This entry is about one TCR beta chain. Its cognate antigen is unknown. Each TCR beta cDNA library carried unique molecular identifiers. T cells numbering about 1 to 11 million yielded about 500,000 cDNA molecules. TCRdb passed the PCR reads through MiXCR, listing each CDR3 protein once. The sample yields about 820,000 distinct CDR3 sequences, 53% seen once. The source of the sample is a study of post-analysis software for immune sequencing data. About the research overall: Some patients lacked subtype; others had relapsing-remitting, secondary progressive or progressive-relapsing disease.

The study's findings and limits: A significant reduction in normalized Chao1 diversity was observed in multiple sclerosis patients versus controls. Under the F measure, samples that were prepared in one batch clustered strongly together.

Sequenced material: blood. This clonotype was obtained from a girl between 10 and 17 years old with multiple sclerosis.

CDR3 residues: CSALAGGPYNEQFF. The DNA for the CDR3 is TGCAGTGCCTTAGCGGGAGGCCCCTACAATGAGCAGTTCTTC. This chain joins TRBV20-1 and TRBJ2-1; 10 bases fit TRBD2. V lost 6 bases to trimming and J lost 2 bases; unmatched junction nucleotides: 4. The CDR3 sequence is 14 residues long. The germline CDR1 and CDR2 sequences are DFQATT and SNEGSKA (reference sequence).